Included here is one T cell receptor (beta chain) sequence, with context. The source of the sample is a study of T cell changes during pregnancy in multiple sclerosis. The CDR3 spans 15 residues. Per the germline V gene, CDR1 is MNHNS and CDR2 is SASEGT. Trimming pared 4 bases from V and 0 bases from J, leaving 11 bases between. The assay was immunoSEQ multiplex PCR, and TCRdb's table has in-frame clones only and misses some. The profile shows around 23,000 clones, under 95% of them singletons. The TCR originated in a female donor in good health, enrolled as a control in a pregnancy study. The genes are TRBV6-1 and TRBJ2-3; no clear D. This specimen was CD8+ T cells from peripheral blood mononuclear cells, taken in the third trimester of pregnancy. The CDR3 is CASSGELASTDTQYF. The CDR3 region has the DNA TGTGCCAGCAGTGGTGAATTGGCTAGCACAGATACGCAGTATTTT.